A selection of T cell receptor beta chains follows, all from one sample in a study of cytomegalovirus exposure and HLA in healthy donors. Produced via immunoSEQ multiplex PCR; TCRdb's table is partial and in-frame only. The sample has 100,000 to 150,000 clones, more than 75% seen once. The sample comprised PBMCs. The source of these receptors is a female donor in good health and CMV-seronegative. The conserved cysteine and the conserved F or W are not part of the CDR3 here.

v_gene,j_gene,CDR3aa
TRBV5-1,TRBJ1-1,ASSFSTEAF
TRBV27,TRBJ2-1,ASSFEGAGEQF
TRBV7-7,TRBJ2-7,ASSLTGGKLGGN
TRBV9,TRBJ2-7,ASSVGTASYEQY
TRBV28,TRBJ2-1,ASSRGLFETVRF
TRBV19,TRBJ1-2,ASSIRGGQGIYGYT
TRBV27,TRBJ1-1,ASRHGQGEAF
TRBV28,TRBJ1-2,ASSPRLLGHGYT
TRBV30,TRBJ1-1,AWAQGGKAEAF
TRBV5-4,TRBJ2-3,ASSLLGAYTDTQY
TRBV5-4,TRBJ2-3,ASSNTGGAGTQY
TRBV28,TRBJ2-1,ASSRATSGNEQF
TRBV7-8,TRBJ2-7,ASSPVDAGNSYEQY
TRBV29-1,TRBJ2-1,SVESPTYNEQF
TRBV19,TRBJ2-5,ASSINDIQETQY
TRBV7-8,TRBJ2-7,ASSLRGYEQY
TRBV28,TRBJ2-1,ASGVPSSYNEQF
TRBV5-1,TRBJ1-4,ASSLGTGNEKLF
TRBV19,TRBJ2-1,ASRWLAGHEQF
TRBV27,TRBJ2-7,ATTSLAGGPYEQY
TRBV5-1,TRBJ2-2,ASSLGTSVAPNAGELF
TRBV11-2,TRBJ1-2,ASSLSPANYGYT
TRBV18,TRBJ1-2,ASSSREEGYGYT
TRBV19,TRBJ1-4,ASSKQGEPKLF
TRBV28,TRBJ2-3,ASSLKLPSPNTQY
TRBV6-1,TRBJ2-7,ASSEEGTGAYEQY
TRBV11-3,TRBJ2-5,ASSPGREAQETQY
TRBV7-3,TRBJ2-2,ASSLTGTSNTGELF
TRBV19,TRBJ1-5,ASTTGGFQPQH
TRBV5-4,TRBJ2-3,ASSKRDRGPDTQY
TRBV5-1,TRBJ1-2,ASSLTGGDGYT
TRBV10-3,TRBJ2-6,AIRNGSSGANVLT
TRBV11-2,TRBJ2-3,ASSRTGGGADTQY
TRBV19,TRBJ2-1,ASSPLGGNEQF
TRBV5-1,TRBJ1-1,ASSVGTGGITEAF
TRBV5-4,TRBJ1-6,ASSARQGTNSPLH
TRBV19,TRBJ1-5,ASRPGTGGVGNQPQH
TRBV30,TRBJ1-6,AWRIRDSRTNSPLH
TRBV4-2,TRBJ1-3,ASSQFSNSGNTIY
TRBV28,TRBJ1-5,ASTTGTPSNQPQH